Shown below are 21 T cell receptor beta chains from a single sample sequenced in a study of spatial heterogeneity in lung cancer. TCRdb used MiXCR to reprocess the 5' RACE reads, holding one entry per CDR3 protein. This sample has 12,000 to 15,000 distinct CDR3 sequences; about 4.8% occur once, and the top ten carry approximately 20%. Study-wide results and caveats: Counts of expanded intratumoral alpha and beta TCRs tracked tumor mutation counts.

These receptors' antigens are unknown. Described time point: sample taken at primary tumor resection. The sequencing here drew on lung tumor tissue, taken at surgery. Source of these receptors: a female donor with early-stage non-small cell lung cancer.

This clonotype has a count of ten or more. This beta chain turned up in a library designed for alpha chains; as an off-target read, its abundance says little. The rearrangement links TRBV11-2 to TRBJ2-6; D is ambiguous. The CDR3 spans 13 residues. Germline values: CDR1 SGHAT, CDR2 FQNNGV. Between the trimmed V and J ends, which lost 8 bases and 0 bases, there was a span of 5 bases. CDR3 nucleotides: TGTGCCAGCTCAACCTCTGGGGCCAACGTCCTGACTTTC. Amino acid sequence: CASSTSGANVLTF.

This clonotype was recorded at least ten times. This beta chain appears as a stray read in a library generated for alpha chains; its size is not informative. The rearrangement joins TRBV5-1 to TRBJ2-7; a possible D gene is TRBD2 (5 bases). This CDR3 has 15 amino acids. V lost 1 base and J lost 0, with 11 bases in between. CDR1 is SGHRS, CDR2 YFSETQ, per germline. The CDR3 here is CASSLRSGSSYEQYF. The CDR3 nucleotides are TGCGCCAGCAGCTTGCGATCGGGGAGCTCCTACGAGCAGTACTTC.

This clonotype rates as medium-sized. This beta chain came through as a stray read in a library set up for alpha chains, and its size says little. The V call is TRBV6-5, the J call TRBJ1-1, with D hard to call. Germline V gene data show CDR1 as MNHEY and CDR2 as SVGAGI. V lost 7 bases and J lost 1, with 4 bases in between. The CDR3 has 11 amino acids. The DNA for the CDR3 is TGTGCCAGCACCAAGAACACTGAAGCTTTCTTT. It translates to CASTKNTEAFF.

This clonotype appeared many times. Germline and junction disagree at one end, which may indicate a read error. This beta chain represents an off-target read in a library built for alpha chains; its size is of limited meaning. V gene TRBV2 combines with J gene TRBJ2-7; D unresolved. Germline CDR1 reads SNHLY; CDR2 reads FYNNEI. The CDR3 is 8 residues long. CDR3 nucleotides: TGTGCCAGCAGTGAGAAGATTTTC. Residues: CASSEKIF.

This clonotype was seen at least ten times. This beta chain is a stray read from a library made for alpha chains; its abundance is not meaningful. The rearrangement links TRBV7-2 to TRBJ1-6; D is ambiguous. Trimming cost V 5 bases and J 3 bases, with 8 bases left between them. CDR3 length: 14 amino acids. CDR1 is SGHTA, CDR2 FQGNSA, per germline. The CDR3 reads CASSQDFYNSPLHF. The CDR3 nucleotides are TGTGCCAGCAGCCAGGACTTCTATAATTCACCCCTCCACTTT.

This clonotype has at least ten counts. A library made for alpha chains picked up this beta chain off target, so its size means little. This chain joins TRBV6-5 and TRBJ1-5; D is unclear. V shed 3 bases and J shed 1 base, with 4 bases lying between them. In germline, CDR1 is MNHEY, CDR2 SVGAGI. The CDR3 length is 13 residues. CDR3 amino acids: CASSYLSNQPQHF. Written as DNA, the CDR3 is TGTGCCAGCAGTTATCTCAGCAATCAGCCCCAGCATTTT.

This clonotype appeared many times. As an off-target read in a library built for alpha chains, this beta chain has a frequency of little significance. The DNA for the CDR3 is TGTGCCAGCAGAGGCGGGGGGGCCACCAAAAACATTCAGTACTTC. Its translation: CASRGGGATKNIQYF. This sequence joins TRBV3-1 and TRBJ2-4; 9 bases line up with TRBD2. This CDR3 comprises 15 residues. Germline lookup yields CDR1 LGHDT and CDR2 YNNKEL (reference sequence). J gave up 2 bases and V 6 bases, and 5 bases lay outside the gene matches.

Many counts were recorded for this clonotype. With the library built for alpha chains, this beta chain is off target and its frequency is not meaningful. The chain combines TRBV6-1 with TRBJ1-2; 11 bases align to TRBD1. Germline values: CDR1 MNHNS, CDR2 SASEGT. CDR3 length: 14 residues. Trimming took 6 bases from V and 4 from J; bases not matched to a gene: 4. The CDR3 loop reads CASSLGQGGYGYTF. CDR3 DNA: TGTGCCAGCAGCTTGGGACAGGGGGGCTATGGCTACACCTTC.

This clonotype was picked up many times. The library was built for alpha chains, so this beta chain is an off-target read and its size means little. The rearrangement links TRBV3-1 to TRBJ1-5; D perhaps matches TRBD1 (5 bases). V lost 1 base, J lost 9 bases, and 10 bases lay in between. The CDR3 spans 13 residues. Germline CDR1 LGHDT, CDR2 YNNKEL (reference sequence). For the CDR3, the DNA is TGTGCCAGCAGCCAAGCTCCCCAGGGGCCCCAGCATTTT. Its translation is CASSQAPQGPQHF.

This clonotype counts as medium-sized. The library was built for alpha chains, so this beta chain is an off-target read and its size means little. This sequence joins TRBV11-2 and TRBJ2-5, with D tentatively TRBD1 (7 bases). V lost 1 base and J 1 base, leaving 22 bases between the germline ends. Germline values: CDR1 SGHAT, CDR2 FQNNGV. The CDR3 consists of 19 residues. Here the CDR3 reads CASSLGYAQGGPFQETQYF. CDR3 sequence (DNA): TGTGCCAGCAGCTTAGGGTACGCCCAGGGGGGACCGTTCCAAGAGACCCAGTACTTC.

This clonotype has a count of ten or more. A library prepared for alpha chains yielded this beta chain as an off-target read; its size is of little meaning. The chain employs TRBV12-3 or TRBV12-4 and TRBJ2-3, with D hard to call. With 3 bases removed from V and 6 bases from J, the gap between germline ends came to 4 bases. CDR3 size: 11 residues. CDR3 loop: CASSFTDTQYF. The CDR3 coding sequence is TGTGCCAGCAGTTTTACCGATACGCAGTATTTT.

This clonotype ranks as medium-sized (0.01 to 0.1%). The size of this beta chain means little, since it is a stray read in a library made for alpha chains. V is TRBV20-1 and J is TRBJ2-7; 11 nucleotides align to TRBD1. This CDR3 is 13 amino acids long. Germline V gene lookup returns CDR1 DFQATT and CDR2 SNEGSKA (reference sequence). V dropped 4 bases and J dropped 4; count of bases not matched to a gene: 3. CDR3 nucleotides: TGCAGTGCTATAGGACAGGGGGCGTACGAGCAGTACTTC. It is translated as CSAIGQGAYEQYF.

This clonotype was seen many times. This beta chain appears as a stray read in a library generated for alpha chains; its size is not informative. For the CDR3, the DNA is TGTGCCATCAGCGCGGGTTCCTATAATTCACCCCTCCACTTT. It specifies CAISAGSYNSPLHF. The J gene is TRBJ1-6, the V gene TRBV10-3; D is uncertain. The CDR3 covers 14 residues. CDR1 is ENHRY and CDR2 is SYGVKD in the germline V gene. The V and J ends lost 6 bases and 1 base respectively, with 7 bases between them.

In its sample, this clonotype was seen many times. As an off-target read in a library built for alpha chains, this beta chain has a frequency of little significance. This chain uses TRBV7-2 with TRBJ1-1; no firm D call. Trimming removed 3 bases at V and 5 bases at J, with 13 bases between. The CDR3 runs 14 residues. The germline V gene has CDR1 SGHTA and CDR2 FQGNSA. In DNA, the CDR3 is TGTGCCAGCAGCTTGGGTTCCCATGGGACTGAAGCTTTCTTT. Its protein product is CASSLGSHGTEAFF.

This clonotype was recorded many times. This beta chain is off target for a library built for alpha chains, so its abundance means little. This chain joins TRBV20-1 and TRBJ2-3; TRBD2 aligns across 13 bases. Germline V gene sequence: CDR1 DFQATT, CDR2 SNEGSKA (reference sequence). This CDR3 has 14 amino acids. The V gene end was trimmed by 5 bases and the J gene end by 6 bases; junction bases not matched to a gene: 5. The CDR3 reads CSAELAGGRDTQYF. CDR3 nucleotides: TGCAGTGCTGAACTAGCGGGGGGGCGGGATACGCAGTATTTT.

This clonotype was seen many times. This beta chain slipped into a library made for alpha chains as a stray read, so its size is not meaningful. The DNA of the CDR3 is TGTGCCAGCGTGCCCCAGGTCGGCCTCGAGCAGTACTTC. Translated: CASVPQVGLEQYF. The chain combines TRBV28 with TRBJ2-7, with D unclear. Trimming took 8 bases from V and 6 from J, leaving 17 bases between them. The CDR3 sequence is 13 residues long. Per the germline V gene, CDR1 is MDHEN and CDR2 is SYDVKM.

This clonotype occurred many times. A library prepared for alpha chains yielded this beta chain as an off-target read; its size is of little meaning. This chain links TRBV4-1 with TRBJ2-7, with D tentatively TRBD1 (5 bases). CDR1 and CDR2 (germline): MGHRA, YSYEKL. This CDR3 is built from 15 residues. Trimming stripped 0 bases from V and 2 bases from J, with 11 bases between. The CDR3 DNA sequence: TGCGCCAGCAGCCAAGATACCGGACAAACCTACGAGCAGTACTTC. This encodes CASSQDTGQTYEQYF.

This clonotype was counted ten times or more. With the library built for alpha chains, this beta chain is off target and its frequency is not meaningful. The J gene is TRBJ2-1, the V gene TRBV30, with D tentatively TRBD1 (5 bases). Germline V gene data show CDR1 as GTSNPN and CDR2 as SVGIG (reference sequence). This CDR3 has 13 amino acids. The V end lost 5 bases, the J end lost 6 bases, and 14 bases lay between the germline ends. The DNA for the CDR3 is TGTGCCTGGGATACCCTTCAGGGCAATGAGCAGTTCTTC. Encoded protein: CAWDTLQGNEQFF.

This clonotype is categorized as medium-sized (0.01 to 0.1%). This beta chain turned up in a library designed for alpha chains; as an off-target read, its abundance says little. The rearrangement links TRBV20-1 to TRBJ1-4; 8 bases agree with TRBD1. This CDR3 comprises 17 residues. The germline V gene encodes CDR1 DFQATT and CDR2 SNEGSKA (reference sequence). J gave up 1 base and V 0 bases, and 7 bases lay outside the gene matches. This CDR3 reads CSARDWSGGLTNEKLFF. CDR3 bases: TGCAGTGCTAGAGATTGGTCAGGGGGCTTAACTAATGAAAAACTGTTTTTT.

This clonotype is medium-sized (0.01 to 0.1%) in the sample. This beta chain is a stray sequence in a library constructed for alpha chains; its clone size is not meaningful. The chain has TRBV27 and TRBJ1-4, with D maybe TRBD1 (5 bases). This CDR3 is 17 amino acids long. V lost 5 bases and J lost 8, with 24 bases in between. Germline V gives CDR1 MNHEY, CDR2 SMNVEV (reference sequence). CDR3 in amino acids: CASSAGHGRARDEKLFF. CDR3 nucleotide sequence: TGTGCCAGCAGTGCCGGACATGGGCGGGCAAGAGACGAAAAACTGTTTTTT.

This clonotype was seen many times. This beta chain turned up in a library designed for alpha chains; as an off-target read, its abundance says little. This chain joins TRBV5-4 and TRBJ1-1; D remains unclear. The CDR3 is 13 residues long. Deletions cut 1 base from V and 8 bases from J, with 12 bases between. Per the germline V gene, CDR1 is SGHNT and CDR2 is YYREEE (reference sequence). The CDR3, as DNA: TGTGCCAGCAGCTTGTCCGGAACCTACGAAGCTTTCTTT. Its protein is CASSLSGTYEAFF.